What follows describes a single T cell receptor (beta chain). This record belongs to a study of OX40 agonist ivuxolimab in advanced cancers. Across the study: The dose-escalation cohort was around 83% male, with a mean age of about 58 years, ranging about 23 to 90.

Germline lookup yields CDR1 SGHDT and CDR2 YYEEEE. V was shortened by 2 bases and J by 8 bases, with 12 bases between the two germline ends. The CDR3 extends over 13 amino acids. Clones were sequenced by immunoSEQ multiplex PCR, and TCRdb holds only the in-frame ones, with some missing. Of 30,000 to 35,000 clones in the sample, about 83% were seen once. V and J are TRBV5-6 and TRBJ2-3, with a possible D match to TRBD2 (6 bases). Sequencing used CD4+ or CD8+ T cells sorted from blood, obtained in a trial of the OX40 agonist ivuxolimab. This sequence originates from an adult with an advanced solid tumor such as melanoma, head and neck, liver or kidney cancer. The CDR3 loop reads CASSLVHGGTQYF. The DNA for the CDR3 is TGTGCCAGCAGCTTAGTCCACGGGGGTACGCAGTATTTT.